The 8 T cell receptor beta chains reported below all come from one sample, sequenced in a study of response to subunit inactivated influenza vaccine. TCRdb independently ran MiXCR on the RT-PCR reads; one entry per CDR3 protein. The sample lists 650,000 or so distinct CDR3 sequences, around 13% occurring once. The sample consisted of PBMCs from blood, taken approximately 15 days before vaccination. All receptors come from a man aged 45 to 65 who received an inactivated influenza vaccine.

The chain couples TRBV15 to TRBJ2-2; D possibly corresponds to TRBD1 (5 bases). Germline values: CDR1 LNHNV, CDR2 YYDKDF (reference sequence). With 3 bases removed from V and 8 bases from J, the gap between germline ends came to 16 bases. CDR3 size: 15 residues. The CDR3 protein is CATSRSGSFTGELFF. As DNA, the CDR3 is TGTGCCACCAGCAGGTCAGGGTCCTTTACTGGGGAGCTGTTTTTT.

In this sample, this clonotype turned up many times. The rearrangement uses TRBV4-2 and TRBJ2-5; possibly TRBD1 for D (5 bases). The CDR3 consists of 15 residues. V shed 1 base and J shed 7 bases, with 16 bases lying between them. Germline V lookup: CDR1 LGHNA, CDR2 YNFKEQ. The CDR3 nucleotides are TGTGCCAGCAGCCAAGGCCCGGCCCCAGGGTCGACCCAGTACTTC. It is translated as CASSQGPAPGSTQYF.

In this sample, this clonotype turned up once. V usage is TRBV20-1 and J usage is TRBJ2-7, with TRBD2 matching over 7 bases. The CDR3 is made up of 15 amino acids. Trimming removed 6 bases from V and 3 bases from J; junction bases left unmatched: 14. Germline-derived CDR1 and CDR2 are DFQATT and SNEGSKA (reference sequence). The CDR3 nucleotides read TGCAGTGCGCAAAACCCCGGGACTATTGACTACGAGCAGTACTTC. It is translated as CSAQNPGTIDYEQYF.

The V gene is TRBV20-1, the J gene TRBJ2-3; 9 bases fit TRBD2. CDR1 and CDR2 (germline): DFQATT, SNEGSKA (reference sequence). The ends lost 6 bases at V and 0 bases at J; junction bases unmatched: 10. The CDR3 length is 16 residues. For the CDR3, the DNA is TGCAGTGCATGGGGCGGGGGGGAGCTTAGCACAGATACGCAGTATTTT. Protein product: CSAWGGGELSTDTQYF.

This clonotype was detected many times. V gene TRBV15 combines with J gene TRBJ1-4; D is perhaps TRBD1 (5 bases). The V end was cut by 0 bases, the J end by 3 bases, with 8 bases between. This CDR3 spans 15 amino acids. CDR1 and CDR2 from the germline V gene are LNHNV and YYDKDF (reference sequence). The CDR3 coding sequence is TGTGCCACCAGCAGAGAAGGCAGGGCTAATGAAAAACTGTTTTTT. Translated, it gives CATSREGRANEKLFF.

This clonotype was counted only a few times. This chain connects TRBV5-1 to TRBJ2-7; maybe TRBD1 (6 bases). The CDR3 is 14 residues long. Germline CDR1 is SGHRS and CDR2 is YFSETQ. V gave up 3 bases and J gave up 3 bases, with 13 bases separating them. In DNA form, the CDR3 reads TGCGCCAGCAGCTCCACAGGGACGGACTACGAGCAGTACTTC. It is translated as CASSSTGTDYEQYF.

V is TRBV30 and J is TRBJ2-2, with D perhaps matching TRBD1 (6 bases). V shed 1 base and J shed 1 base, with 16 bases lying between them. The length of the CDR3 is 17 residues. Germline CDR1 GTSNPN, CDR2 SVGIG (reference sequence). CDR3 protein: CAWSAKDGTRNTGELFF. Here the CDR3 DNA reads TGTGCCTGGAGTGCAAAAGACGGGACAAGGAACACCGGGGAGCTGTTTTTT.

A few counts support this clonotype. CDR3 amino acids: CASSLELIGTYEQYF. The DNA for the CDR3 is TGTGCCAGCAGCTTAGAACTAATCGGAACCTACGAGCAGTACTTC. The J gene is TRBJ2-7, the V gene TRBV7-8, with D unresolved. V was shortened by 1 base and J by 2 bases, with 12 bases between the two germline ends. The CDR3 loop spans 15 amino acids. In germline, CDR1 is SGHVS, CDR2 FQNEAQ. The full variable domain, completed using reference TRBV7-8 and TRBJ2-7, is GAGVSQSPRYKVAKRGQDVALRCDPISGHVSLFWYQQALGQGPEFLTYFQNEAQLDKSGLPSDRFFAERPEGSVSTLKIQRTQQEDSAVYLCASSLELIGTYEQYFGPGTRLTVT.